This TCR beta chain was sequenced during a study of T-cell memory formation after mild COVID-19. This clonotype was observed a handful of times. V trimming: 2 bases; J trimming: 8 bases; junction bases outside the gene matches: 3. Per germline, CDR1 SGHRS and CDR2 YFSETQ. The CDR3 has 12 residues. TCRdb fed the 5' RACE reads into MiXCR, producing one record per CDR3 protein. The sample yields some 150,000 distinct CDR3 sequences, under 25% seen once. This chain uses TRBV5-1 with TRBJ1-2; 7 positions match TRBD1. Sequencing used PBMCs or a T cell subset sorted from them (not recorded which). This TCR derives from an adult woman who had mild COVID-19 (a few samples of this study predate the infection). Cell type and time point are not known. The CDR3 here is CASSLQGNGYTF. CDR3 sequence (DNA): TGCGCCAGCAGCTTACAGGGGAACGGCTACACCTTC.